The clone carrying this TCR beta chain was counted only a few times. Its antigen remains unidentified. The data stem from a study of early T cells in non-severe SARS-CoV-2 infection. Broader study findings: The matching step, a VDJdb search, favored anti-spike CD8 responses and missed private and CD4 specificities.

Unique molecular identifiers were attached to individual cDNA molecules. A single record per CDR3 protein comes from TCRdb applying MiXCR to the 5' RACE reads. The sample holds tens of thousands of distinct CDR3 sequences, over 9.5% seen once. V lost 3 bases, J lost 9 bases, and 7 bases stayed unmatched. The CDR3 has 12 amino acids. Germline V gene sequence: CDR1 GTSNPN, CDR2 SVGIG (reference sequence). The sample was whole blood, taken at baseline. The clonotype comes from an adult who was a healthcare worker with PCR-confirmed SARS-CoV-2 infection or an uninfected control (not recorded which). The genes are TRBV30 and TRBJ1-2; 7 positions match TRBD1. The CDR3 reads CAWSEGAQRYTF. CDR3 sequence (DNA): TGTGCCTGGAGCGAGGGGGCCCAGCGCTACACCTTC.